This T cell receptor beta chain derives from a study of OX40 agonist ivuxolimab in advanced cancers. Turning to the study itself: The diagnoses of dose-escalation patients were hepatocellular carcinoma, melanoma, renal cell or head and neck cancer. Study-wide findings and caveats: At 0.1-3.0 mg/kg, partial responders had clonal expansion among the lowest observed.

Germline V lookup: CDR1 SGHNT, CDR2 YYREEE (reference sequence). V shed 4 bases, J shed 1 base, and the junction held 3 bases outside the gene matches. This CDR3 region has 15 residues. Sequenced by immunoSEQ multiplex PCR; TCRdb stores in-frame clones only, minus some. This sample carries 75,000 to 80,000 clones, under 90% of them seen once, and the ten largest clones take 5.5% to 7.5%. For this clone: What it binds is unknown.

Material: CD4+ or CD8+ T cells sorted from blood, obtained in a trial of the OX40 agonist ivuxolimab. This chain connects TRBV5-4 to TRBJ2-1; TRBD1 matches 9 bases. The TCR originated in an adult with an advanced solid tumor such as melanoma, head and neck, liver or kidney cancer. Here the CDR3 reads CASSPTGGSYNEQFF. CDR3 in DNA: TGTGCCAGCAGCCCGACAGGGGGTTCCTACAATGAGCAGTTCTTC.